Sequencing of this T cell receptor beta chain was carried out in a study of control samples from healthy donors and cancer patients. The repertoire was sequenced with immunoSEQ multiplex PCR; TCRdb's copy has only in-frame clones and lacks some. The sample shows roughly 400,000 clones, 90% of them seen only once. Sequenced input: PBMCs. The receptor comes from a man in his forties with head and neck cancer.

The CDR3 here is CASIAPPEAFF. CDR3 bases: TGTGCCAGCATCGCCCCCCCTGAAGCTTTCTTT. This sequence joins TRBV7-2 and TRBJ1-1; D uncertain. Between the trimmed V and J ends, which lost 7 bases and 6 bases, there was a span of 9 bases. The CDR3 covers 11 residues. Per the germline V gene, CDR1 is SGHTA and CDR2 is FQGNSA.